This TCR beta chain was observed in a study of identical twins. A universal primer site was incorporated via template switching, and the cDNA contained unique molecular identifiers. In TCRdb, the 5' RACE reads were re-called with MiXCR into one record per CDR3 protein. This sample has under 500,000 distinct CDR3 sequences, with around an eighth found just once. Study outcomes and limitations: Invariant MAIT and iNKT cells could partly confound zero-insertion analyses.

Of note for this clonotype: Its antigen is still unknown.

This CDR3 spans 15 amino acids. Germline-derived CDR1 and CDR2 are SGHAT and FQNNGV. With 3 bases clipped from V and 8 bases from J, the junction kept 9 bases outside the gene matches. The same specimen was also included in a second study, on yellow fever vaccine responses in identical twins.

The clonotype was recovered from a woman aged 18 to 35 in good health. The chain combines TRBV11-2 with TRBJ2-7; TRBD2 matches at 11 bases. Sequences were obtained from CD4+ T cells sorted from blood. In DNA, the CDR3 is TGTGCCAGCAGCTTCGGGACTAGCGGCAATACTCAGCAGTACTTC. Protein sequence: CASSFGTSGNTQQYF.